The TCR beta chain under discussion was sequenced for a study of blood T cell repertoires in COVID-19. About the research overall: From the United States, Italy and Spain came samples of acute and convalescent COVID-19.

In its sample, this clone was seen once. Source study methods: Amplifying reference gene primers gave estimates of nucleated cell counts. Method: immunoSEQ multiplex PCR; TCRdb's copy keeps in-frame clones and lacks some. The D gene and trimming were derived from the DNA, and the V and J assignments and clone size from that table. This table holds 200,000 to 300,000 clones, around 86% found once. Germline CDR1 and CDR2: LGHNA and YNFKEQ. Losses at the gene ends were 0 bases for V and 1 base for J; bases not matched to a gene: 2. The CDR3 totals 15 residues. The sequence derives from a woman in her sixties who had recovered from COVID-19. Sequencing input: peripheral blood. The chain links TRBV4-2 to TRBJ2-5; 7 bases line up with TRBD1. CDR3 loop: CASSQDRGPQETQYF. Written as DNA, the CDR3 is TGTGCCAGCAGCCAAGATAGGGGGCCCCAAGAGACCCAGTACTTC.